Detailed here is one TCR beta chain. The data stem from a study of T cell repertoires in aging, cancer and after chemotherapy. The germline CDR1 and CDR2 sequences are DFQATT and SNEGSKA (reference sequence). The CDR3 has 17 residues. After removal of 2 bases from V and 4 bases from J, the junction contained 13 bases not matched to a gene. Peripheral blood genomic DNA, not sorted cells or RNA, was the template. TRB rearrangements spanning V, D and J were amplified using mixed TRB-A/B primers. TCRdb itself ran the multiplex PCR reads through MiXCR, one entry per CDR3 protein. Seen here are approximately 6,400 distinct CDR3 sequences, approximately 22% observed once, and the top ten hold over 7.5%.

V gene TRBV20-1 combines with J gene TRBJ1-5, with 8 bases aligning to TRBD1. This receptor was taken from a human donor in good health. Material: blood. CDR3 nucleotide sequence: TGCAGTGCTAGACCGATGCAGGGGGCGCCGGGTAATCAGCCCCAGCATTTT. Amino acids: CSARPMQGAPGNQPQHF.